The source of this T cell receptor (beta chain) is a study of control samples from healthy donors and cancer patients. This table comes from immunoSEQ multiplex PCR, and its TCRdb copy is limited to in-frame clones, with some not included. The sample consists of approximately 180,000 clones, about 90% of them appearing once. This CDR3 is built from 12 residues. V was cut by 10 bases and J by 5 bases, with 11 bases left in between. The germline V gene encodes CDR1 MRHNA and CDR2 SNTAGT. The sample comprised blood. The sequence came from a woman in her 40s in good health. The chain recombines TRBV6-4 with TRBJ2-2, with D perhaps TRBD2 (6 bases). This chain's CDR3 is CATMGGTGELFF. The CDR3 DNA sequence: TGTGCCACGATGGGGGGAACCGGGGAGCTGTTTTTT.